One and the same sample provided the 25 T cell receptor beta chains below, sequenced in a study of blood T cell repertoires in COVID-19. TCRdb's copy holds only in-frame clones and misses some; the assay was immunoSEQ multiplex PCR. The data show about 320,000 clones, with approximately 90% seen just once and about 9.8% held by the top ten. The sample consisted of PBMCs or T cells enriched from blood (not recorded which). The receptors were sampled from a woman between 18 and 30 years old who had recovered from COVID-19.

The CDR3 DNA sequence: TGTGCCAGCAGCGGCTCCCGGGAGCCAGCGCGAAGAGGCGGGGAGCTGTTTTTT. Translated: CASSGSREPARRGGELFF. The rearrangement links TRBV9 to TRBJ2-2; D perhaps matches TRBD2 (6 bases). This CDR3 has 18 residues. Trimming removed 3 bases at V and 7 bases at J, with 25 bases between. Germline loops: CDR1 SGDLS, CDR2 YYNGEE.

Here the CDR3 DNA reads TGCGCCAGCAGTAGACTAGGGGCGGATTATGGCTACACCTTC. Translated, it gives CASSRLGADYGYTF. This rearrangement joins TRBV5-1 to TRBJ1-2, with a tentative D call TRBD1 (5 bases). CDR1 is SGHRS, CDR2 YFSETQ, per germline. This CDR3 contains 14 residues. The V end was cut by 5 bases, the J end by 5 bases, with 16 bases between.

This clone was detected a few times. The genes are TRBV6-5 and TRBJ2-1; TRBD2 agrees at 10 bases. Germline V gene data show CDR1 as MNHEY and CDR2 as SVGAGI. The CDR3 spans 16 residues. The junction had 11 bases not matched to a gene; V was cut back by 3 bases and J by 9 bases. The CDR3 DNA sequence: TGTGCCAGCAGTTATCTCGCTAGCGGGAGCTCCGGTGAGCAGTTCTTC. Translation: CASSYLASGSSGEQFF.

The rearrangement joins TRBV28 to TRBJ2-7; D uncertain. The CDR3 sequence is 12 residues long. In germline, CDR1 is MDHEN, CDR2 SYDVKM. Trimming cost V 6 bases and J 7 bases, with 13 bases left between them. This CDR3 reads CASSPTSWEQYF. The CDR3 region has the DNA TGTGCCAGCAGCCCTACGTCTTGGGAGCAGTACTTC.

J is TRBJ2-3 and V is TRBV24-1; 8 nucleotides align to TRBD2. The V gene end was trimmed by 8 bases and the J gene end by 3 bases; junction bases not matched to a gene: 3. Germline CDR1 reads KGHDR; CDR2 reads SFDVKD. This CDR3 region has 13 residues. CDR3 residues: CATKRENTDTQYF. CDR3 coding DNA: TGTGCCACCAAGCGGGAGAATACAGATACGCAGTATTTT.

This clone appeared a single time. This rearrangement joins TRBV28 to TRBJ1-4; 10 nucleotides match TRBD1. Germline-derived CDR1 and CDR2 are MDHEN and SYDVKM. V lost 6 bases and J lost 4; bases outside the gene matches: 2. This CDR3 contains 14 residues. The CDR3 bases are TGTGCCAGCAGGGGGGACAGGGGTAATGAAAAACTGTTTTTT. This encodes CASRGDRGNEKLFF.

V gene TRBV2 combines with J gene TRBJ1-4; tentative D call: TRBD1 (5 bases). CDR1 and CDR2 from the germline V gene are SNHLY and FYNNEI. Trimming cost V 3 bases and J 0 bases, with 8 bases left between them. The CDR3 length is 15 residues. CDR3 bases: TGTGCCAGCAGTGATTACAGGTCAACTAATGAAAAACTGTTTTTT. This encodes CASSDYRSTNEKLFF.

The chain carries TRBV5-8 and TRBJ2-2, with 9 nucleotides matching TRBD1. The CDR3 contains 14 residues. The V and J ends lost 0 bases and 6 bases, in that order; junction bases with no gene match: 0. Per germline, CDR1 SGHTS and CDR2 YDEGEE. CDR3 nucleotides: TGTGCCAGCAGCTTGGGGACAGGGGCCGGGGAGCTGTTTTTT. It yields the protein CASSLGTGAGELFF.

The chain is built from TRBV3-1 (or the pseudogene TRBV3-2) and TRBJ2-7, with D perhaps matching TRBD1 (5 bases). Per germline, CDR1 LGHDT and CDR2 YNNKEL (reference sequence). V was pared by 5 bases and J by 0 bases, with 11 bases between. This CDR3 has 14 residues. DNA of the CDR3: TGTGCCAGCAGCGATCGACAGCGCTCCTACGAGCAGTACTTC. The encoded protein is CASSDRQRSYEQYF.

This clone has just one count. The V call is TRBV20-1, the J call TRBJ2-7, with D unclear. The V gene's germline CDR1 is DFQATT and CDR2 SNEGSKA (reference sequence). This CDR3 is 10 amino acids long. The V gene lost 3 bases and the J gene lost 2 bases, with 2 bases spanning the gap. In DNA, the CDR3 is TGCAGTGCTAGCACCTACGAGCAGTACTTC. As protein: CSASTYEQYF.

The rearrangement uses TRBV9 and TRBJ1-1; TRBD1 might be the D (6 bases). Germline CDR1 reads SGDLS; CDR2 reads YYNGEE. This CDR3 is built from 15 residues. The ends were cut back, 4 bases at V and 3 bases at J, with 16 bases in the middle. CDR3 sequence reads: CASSWAGVGDTEAFF. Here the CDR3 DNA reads TGTGCCAGCAGCTGGGCAGGGGTCGGGGACACTGAAGCTTTCTTT. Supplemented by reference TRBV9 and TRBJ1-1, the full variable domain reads DSGVTQTPKHLITATGQRVTLRCSPRSGDLSVYWYQQSLDQGLQFLIQYYNGEERAKGNILERFSAQQFPDLHSELNLSSLELGDSALYFCASSWAGVGDTEAFFGQGTRLTVV.

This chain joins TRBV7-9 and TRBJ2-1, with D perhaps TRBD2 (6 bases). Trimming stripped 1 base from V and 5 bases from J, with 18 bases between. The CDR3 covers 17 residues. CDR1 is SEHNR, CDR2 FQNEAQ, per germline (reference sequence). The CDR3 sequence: CASSLGRNSGGHNEQFF. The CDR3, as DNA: TGTGCCAGCAGCTTAGGAAGAAATAGTGGAGGGCACAATGAGCAGTTCTTC.

The CDR3 sequence is CASSHVRTGNEAFF. The CDR3 region has the DNA TGCGCCAGCAGCCACGTCCGGACTGGGAATGAAGCTTTCTTT. The chain links TRBV4-1 to TRBJ1-1, with no clear D. CDR3 length equals 14 residues. CDR1 MGHRA and CDR2 YSYEKL come from the germline V gene. The germline V and J ends were trimmed by 3 bases and 7 bases, with 15 bases remaining between them.

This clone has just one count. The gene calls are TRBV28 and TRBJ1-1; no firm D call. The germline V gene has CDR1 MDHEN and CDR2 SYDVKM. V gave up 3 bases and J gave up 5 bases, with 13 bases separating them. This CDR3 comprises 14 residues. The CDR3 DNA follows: TGTGCCAGCAGTTTTTCGGGCGCGGGGACTGAAGCTTTCTTT. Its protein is CASSFSGAGTEAFF.

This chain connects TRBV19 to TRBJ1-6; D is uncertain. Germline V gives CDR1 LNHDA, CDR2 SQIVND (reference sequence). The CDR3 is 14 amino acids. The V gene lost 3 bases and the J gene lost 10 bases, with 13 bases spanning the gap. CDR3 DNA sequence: TGTGCCAGTAGTATGGAGGGAATGGGATCACCCCTCCACTTT. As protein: CASSMEGMGSPLHF.

DNA of the CDR3: TGTGCCAGCAGCCGTAGGACAGGGGTGCGTGAAAAACTGTTTTTT. Amino acid sequence: CASSRRTGVREKLFF. This rearrangement joins TRBV5-5 to TRBJ1-4, with 9 bases fitting TRBD1. Trimming took 4 bases from V and 7 from J; bases not matched to a gene: 8. The CDR3 has 15 residues. Germline loops: CDR1 SGHKS, CDR2 YYEKEE (reference sequence). Supplemented by reference TRBV5-5 and TRBJ1-4, the full variable domain reads DAGVTQSPTHLIKTRGQQVTLRCSPISGHKSVSWYQQVLGQGPQFIFQYYEKEERGRGNFPDRFSARQFPNYSSELNVNALLLGDSALYLCASSRRTGVREKLFFGSGTQLSVL.

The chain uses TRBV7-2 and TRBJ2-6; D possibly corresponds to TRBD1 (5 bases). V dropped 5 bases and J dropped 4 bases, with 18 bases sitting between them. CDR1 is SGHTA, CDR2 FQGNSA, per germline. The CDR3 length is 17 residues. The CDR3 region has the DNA TGTGCCAGCAGCAATGGTCAGGGCCCTTTGGGGGCCAACGTCCTGACTTTC. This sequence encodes CASSNGQGPLGANVLTF.

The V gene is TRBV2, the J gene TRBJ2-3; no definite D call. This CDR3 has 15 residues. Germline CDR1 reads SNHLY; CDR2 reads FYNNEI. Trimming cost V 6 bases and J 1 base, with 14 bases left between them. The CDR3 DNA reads TGTGCCAGCAGCCTTGACTTGGCTGGCACAGATACGCAGTATTTT. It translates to CASSLDLAGTDTQYF. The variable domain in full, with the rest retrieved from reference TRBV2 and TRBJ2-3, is EPEVTQTPSHQVTQMGQEVILRCVPISNHLYFYWYRQILGQKVEFLVSFYNNEISEKSEIFDDQFSVERPDGSNFTLKIRSTKLEDSAMYFCASSLDLAGTDTQYFGPGTRLTVL.

The CDR3 region is CASRLNYGYTF. The CDR3 DNA reads as TGTGCCAGCAGACTTAACTATGGCTACACCTTC. The rearrangement links TRBV28 to TRBJ1-2, with no clear D. Germline V gene data show CDR1 as MDHEN and CDR2 as SYDVKM. The CDR3 extends over 11 amino acids. Trimming removed 6 bases from V and 1 base from J, with 3 bases in between.

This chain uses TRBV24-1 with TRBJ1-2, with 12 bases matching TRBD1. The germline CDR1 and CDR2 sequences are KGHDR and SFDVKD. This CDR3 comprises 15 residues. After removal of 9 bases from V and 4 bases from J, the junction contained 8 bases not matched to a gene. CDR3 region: CATEGQGAFGYGYTF. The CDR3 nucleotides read TGTGCCACCGAGGGACAGGGGGCTTTCGGCTATGGCTACACCTTC.

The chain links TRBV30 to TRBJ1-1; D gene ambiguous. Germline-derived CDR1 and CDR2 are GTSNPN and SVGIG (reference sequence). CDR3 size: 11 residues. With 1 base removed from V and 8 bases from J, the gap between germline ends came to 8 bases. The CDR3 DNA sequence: TGTGCCTGGAGTGGCCTCGGGGAAGCTTTCTTT. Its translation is CAWSGLGEAFF.

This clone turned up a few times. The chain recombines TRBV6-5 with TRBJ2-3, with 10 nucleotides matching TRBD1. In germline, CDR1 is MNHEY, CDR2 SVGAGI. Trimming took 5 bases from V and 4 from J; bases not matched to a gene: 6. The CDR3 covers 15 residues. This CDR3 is CASSRETGGPDTQYF. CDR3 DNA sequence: TGTGCCAGCAGTCGAGAGACAGGGGGCCCAGATACGCAGTATTTT.

CDR3 in amino acids: CASTTAGGQGSYGYTF. CDR3 in DNA: TGTGCCAGCACCACCGCGGGGGGGCAGGGAAGCTATGGCTACACCTTC. The chain links TRBV7-8 to TRBJ1-2, with D perhaps matching TRBD1 (6 bases). There are 16 residues in the CDR3. Trimming took 7 bases from V and 4 from J, leaving 22 bases between them. CDR1 is SGHVS, CDR2 FQNEAQ, per germline.

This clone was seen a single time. CDR3 in amino acids: CSASPHDPFAGTGELFF. The CDR3 DNA reads TGCAGTGCTAGTCCTCACGACCCGTTTGCGGGCACCGGGGAGCTGTTTTTT. The chain employs TRBV20-1 and TRBJ2-2; TRBD2 might be the D (5 bases). The germline gives CDR1 DFQATT, CDR2 SNEGSKA (reference sequence). The CDR3 is 17 residues long. Trimming left V 3 bases short and J 4 bases short, with 21 bases between.

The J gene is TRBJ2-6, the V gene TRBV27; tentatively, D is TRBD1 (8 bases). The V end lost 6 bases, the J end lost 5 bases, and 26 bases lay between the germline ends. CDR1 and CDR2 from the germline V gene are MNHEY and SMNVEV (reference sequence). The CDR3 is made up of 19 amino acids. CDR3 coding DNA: TGTGCCAGCAGCCGCCGTGAAGGACAGGGAGGGCTCTGGGCCAACGTCCTGACTTTC. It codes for CASSRREGQGGLWANVLTF.